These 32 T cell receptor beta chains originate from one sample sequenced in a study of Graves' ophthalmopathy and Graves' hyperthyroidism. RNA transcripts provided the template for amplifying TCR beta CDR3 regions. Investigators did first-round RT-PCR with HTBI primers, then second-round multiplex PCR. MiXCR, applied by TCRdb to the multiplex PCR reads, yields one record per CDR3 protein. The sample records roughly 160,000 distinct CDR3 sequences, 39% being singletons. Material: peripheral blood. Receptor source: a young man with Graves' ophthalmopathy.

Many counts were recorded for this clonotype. The CDR3 nucleotides read TGTGCCAGCAGTCAAGGGGGAATCTCTACTCAGCCCCAGCATTTT. Amino acids: CASSQGGISTQPQHF. V usage is TRBV12-3 or TRBV12-4 and J usage is TRBJ1-5, with D possibly matching TRBD1 (6 bases). V lost 5 bases, J lost 6 bases, and 17 bases lay in between. CDR3 length: 15 amino acids.

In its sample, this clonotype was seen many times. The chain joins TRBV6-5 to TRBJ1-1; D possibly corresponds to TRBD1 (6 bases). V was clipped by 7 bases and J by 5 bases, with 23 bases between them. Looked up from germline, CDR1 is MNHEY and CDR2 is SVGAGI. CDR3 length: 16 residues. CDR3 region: CASMAGRGARGTEAFF. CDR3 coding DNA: TGTGCCAGCATGGCAGGGAGGGGTGCTAGGGGGACTGAAGCTTTCTTT.

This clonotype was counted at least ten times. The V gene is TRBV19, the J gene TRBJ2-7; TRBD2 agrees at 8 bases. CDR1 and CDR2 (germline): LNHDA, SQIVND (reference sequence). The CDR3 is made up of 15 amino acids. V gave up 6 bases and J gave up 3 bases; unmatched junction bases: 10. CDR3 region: CASSPPGLGVYEQYF. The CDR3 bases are TGTGCCAGTAGCCCACCGGGACTAGGGGTCTACGAGCAGTACTTC.

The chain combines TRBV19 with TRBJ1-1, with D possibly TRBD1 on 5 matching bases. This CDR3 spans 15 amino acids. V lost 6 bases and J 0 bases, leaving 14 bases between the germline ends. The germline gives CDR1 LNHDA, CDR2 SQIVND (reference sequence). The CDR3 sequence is CASRLRQFLNTEAFF. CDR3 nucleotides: TGTGCCAGTAGGCTAAGACAGTTTTTGAACACTGAAGCTTTCTTT.

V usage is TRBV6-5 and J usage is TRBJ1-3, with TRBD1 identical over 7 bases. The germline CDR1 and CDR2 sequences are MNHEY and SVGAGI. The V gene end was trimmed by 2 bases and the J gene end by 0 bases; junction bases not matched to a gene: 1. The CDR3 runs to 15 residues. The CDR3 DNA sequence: TGTGCCAGCAGTTACGACAGGGCCTCTGGAAACACCATATATTTT. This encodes CASSYDRASGNTIYF.

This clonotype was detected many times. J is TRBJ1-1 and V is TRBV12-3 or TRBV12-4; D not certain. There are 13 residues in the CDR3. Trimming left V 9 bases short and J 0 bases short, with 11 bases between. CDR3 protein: CASAGPMNTEAFF. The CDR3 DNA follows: TGTGCCAGTGCCGGACCCATGAACACTGAAGCTTTCTTT.

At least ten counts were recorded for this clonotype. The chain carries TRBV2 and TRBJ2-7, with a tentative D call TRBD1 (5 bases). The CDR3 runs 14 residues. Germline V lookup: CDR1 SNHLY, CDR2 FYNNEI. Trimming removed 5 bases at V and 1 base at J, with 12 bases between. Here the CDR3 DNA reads TGTGCCAGCAGTTACGAGACAGTGTCCTACGAGCAGTACTTC. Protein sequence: CASSYETVSYEQYF.

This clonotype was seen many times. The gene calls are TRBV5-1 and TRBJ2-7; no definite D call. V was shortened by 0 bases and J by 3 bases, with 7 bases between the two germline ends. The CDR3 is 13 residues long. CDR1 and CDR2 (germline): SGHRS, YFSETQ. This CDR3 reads CASSLESIYEQYF. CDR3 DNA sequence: TGCGCCAGCAGCTTGGAGTCAATCTACGAGCAGTACTTC. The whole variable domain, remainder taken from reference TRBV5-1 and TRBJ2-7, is KAGVTQTPRYLIKTRGQQVTLSCSPISGHRSVSWYQQTPGQGLQFLFEYFSETQRNKGNFPGRFSGRQFSNSRSEMNVSTLELGDSALYLCASSLESIYEQYFGPGTRLTVT.

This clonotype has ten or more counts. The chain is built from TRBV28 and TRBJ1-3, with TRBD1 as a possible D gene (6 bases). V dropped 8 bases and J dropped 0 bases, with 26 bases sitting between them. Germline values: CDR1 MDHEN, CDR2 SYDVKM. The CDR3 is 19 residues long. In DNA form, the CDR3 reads TGTGCCAGCGGGGACCTTCGGGACAACCCTGCCTTCTCTGGAAACACCATATATTTT. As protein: CASGDLRDNPAFSGNTIYF.

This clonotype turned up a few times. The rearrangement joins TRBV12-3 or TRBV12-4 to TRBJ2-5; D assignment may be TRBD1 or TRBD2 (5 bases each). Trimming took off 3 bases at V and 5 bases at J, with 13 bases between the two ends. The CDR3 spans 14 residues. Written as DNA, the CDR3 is TGTGCCAGCAGTTTGGGACCCGCCGGGGAGACCCAGTACTTC. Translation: CASSLGPAGETQYF.

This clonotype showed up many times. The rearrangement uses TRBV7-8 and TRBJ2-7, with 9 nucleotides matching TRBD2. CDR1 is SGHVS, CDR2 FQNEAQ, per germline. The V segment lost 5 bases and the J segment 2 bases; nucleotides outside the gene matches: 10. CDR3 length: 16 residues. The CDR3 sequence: CASSQGGASGTYEQYF. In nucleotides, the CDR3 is TGTGCCAGCAGCCAGGGGGGGGCTAGCGGGACCTACGAGCAGTACTTC. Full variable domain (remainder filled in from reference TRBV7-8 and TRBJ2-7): GAGVSQSPRYKVAKRGQDVALRCDPISGHVSLFWYQQALGQGPEFLTYFQNEAQLDKSGLPSDRFFAERPEGSVSTLKIQRTQQEDSAVYLCASSQGGASGTYEQYFGPGTRLTVT.

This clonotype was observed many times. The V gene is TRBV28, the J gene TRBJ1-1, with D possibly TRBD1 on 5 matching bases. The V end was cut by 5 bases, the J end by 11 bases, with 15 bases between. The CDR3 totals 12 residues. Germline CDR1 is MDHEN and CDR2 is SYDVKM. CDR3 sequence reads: CASSPSRGRAFF. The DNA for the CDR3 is TGTGCCAGCAGTCCCTCTAGGGGTCGGGCTTTCTTT. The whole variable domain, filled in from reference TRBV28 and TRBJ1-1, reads DVKVTQSSRYLVKRTGEKVFLECVQDMDHENMFWYRQDPGLGLRLIYFSYDVKMKEKGDIPEGYSVSREKKERFSLILESASTNQTSMYLCASSPSRGRAFFGQGTRLTVV.

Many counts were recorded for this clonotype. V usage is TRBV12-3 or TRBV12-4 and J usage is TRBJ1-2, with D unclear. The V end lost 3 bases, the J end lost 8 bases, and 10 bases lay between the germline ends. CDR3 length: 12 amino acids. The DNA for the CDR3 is TGTGCCAGCAGTTTCCCTCGGTGGGGCTACACCTTC. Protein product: CASSFPRWGYTF.

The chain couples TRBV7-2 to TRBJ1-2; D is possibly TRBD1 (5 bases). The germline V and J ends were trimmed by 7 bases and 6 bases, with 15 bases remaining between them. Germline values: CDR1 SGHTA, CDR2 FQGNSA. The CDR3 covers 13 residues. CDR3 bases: TGTGCCAGCACCCCGGGACCCTCGGATGGCTACACCTTC. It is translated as CASTPGPSDGYTF.

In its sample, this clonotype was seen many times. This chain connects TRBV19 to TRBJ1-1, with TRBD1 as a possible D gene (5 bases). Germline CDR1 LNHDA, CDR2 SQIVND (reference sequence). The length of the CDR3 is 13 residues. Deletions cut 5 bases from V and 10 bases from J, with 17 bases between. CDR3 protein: CASSPSSGASAFF. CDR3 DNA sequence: TGTGCCAGTAGTCCCTCGTCCGGGGCATCAGCTTTCTTT.

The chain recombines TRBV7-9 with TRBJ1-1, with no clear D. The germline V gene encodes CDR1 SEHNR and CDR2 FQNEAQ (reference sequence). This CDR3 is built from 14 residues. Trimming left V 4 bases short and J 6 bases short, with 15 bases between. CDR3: CASSSRVNRAEAFF. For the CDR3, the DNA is TGTGCCAGCAGCTCTCGGGTGAATCGGGCTGAAGCTTTCTTT. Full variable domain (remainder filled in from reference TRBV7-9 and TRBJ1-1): DTGVSQNPRHKITKRGQNVTFRCDPISEHNRLYWYRQTLGQGPEFLTYFQNEAQLEKSRLLSDRFSAERPKGSFSTLEIQRTEQGDSAMYLCASSSRVNRAEAFFGQGTRLTVV.

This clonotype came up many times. CDR3 sequence reads: CASSLGPGQGYEQYF. The CDR3 DNA reads as TGCGCCAGCAGCTTAGGTCCGGGACAGGGTTACGAGCAGTACTTC. The chain has TRBV5-1 and TRBJ2-7, with 9 bases aligning to TRBD1. The length of the CDR3 is 15 residues. Germline assignment: CDR1 SGHRS and CDR2 YFSETQ. Trimming at V came to 2 bases and at J to 4 bases, leaving 7 bases not matched to a gene.

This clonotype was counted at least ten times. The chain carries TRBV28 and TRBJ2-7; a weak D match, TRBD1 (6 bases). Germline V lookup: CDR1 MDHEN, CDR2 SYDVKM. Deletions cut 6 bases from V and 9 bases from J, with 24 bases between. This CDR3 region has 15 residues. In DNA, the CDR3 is TGTGCCAGCAGCTTAGGAAATCAGGGGCCTCCAGGGCAGTACTTC. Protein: CASSLGNQGPPGQYF.

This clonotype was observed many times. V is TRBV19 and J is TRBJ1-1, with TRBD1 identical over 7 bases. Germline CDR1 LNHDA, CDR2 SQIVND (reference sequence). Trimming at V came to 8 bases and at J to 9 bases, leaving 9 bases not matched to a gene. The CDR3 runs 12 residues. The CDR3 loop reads CASFNDRVKAFF. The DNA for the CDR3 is TGTGCCAGTTTCAATGACAGGGTGAAAGCTTTCTTT.

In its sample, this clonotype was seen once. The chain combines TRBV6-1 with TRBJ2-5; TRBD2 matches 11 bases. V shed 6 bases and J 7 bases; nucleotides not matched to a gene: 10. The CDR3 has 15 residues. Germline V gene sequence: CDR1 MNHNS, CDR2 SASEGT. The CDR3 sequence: CASRGTSGNQMTQYF. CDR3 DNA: TGTGCCAGCAGGGGGACTAGCGGAAATCAGATGACCCAGTACTTC.

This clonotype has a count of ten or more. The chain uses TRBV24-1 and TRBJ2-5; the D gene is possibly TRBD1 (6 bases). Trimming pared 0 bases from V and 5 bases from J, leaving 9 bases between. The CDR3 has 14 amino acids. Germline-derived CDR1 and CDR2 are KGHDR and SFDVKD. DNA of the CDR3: TGTGCCACCAGTGATTTGCCAGGGGATGAGACCCAGTACTTC. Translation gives CATSDLPGDETQYF.

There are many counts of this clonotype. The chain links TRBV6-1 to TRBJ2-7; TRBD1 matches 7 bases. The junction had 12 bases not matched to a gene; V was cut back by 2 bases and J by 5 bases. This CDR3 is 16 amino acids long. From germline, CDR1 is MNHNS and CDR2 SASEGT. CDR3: CASSELQGTEADEQYF. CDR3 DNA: TGTGCCAGCAGTGAATTACAGGGGACAGAGGCCGACGAGCAGTACTTC.

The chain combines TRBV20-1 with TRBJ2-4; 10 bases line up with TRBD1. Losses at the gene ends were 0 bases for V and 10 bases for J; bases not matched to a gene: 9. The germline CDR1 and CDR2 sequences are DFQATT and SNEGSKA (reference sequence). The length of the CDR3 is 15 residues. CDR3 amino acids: CSARDTGTGEGIQYF. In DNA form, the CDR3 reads TGCAGTGCTAGAGATACCGGGACAGGGGAAGGGATTCAGTACTTC.

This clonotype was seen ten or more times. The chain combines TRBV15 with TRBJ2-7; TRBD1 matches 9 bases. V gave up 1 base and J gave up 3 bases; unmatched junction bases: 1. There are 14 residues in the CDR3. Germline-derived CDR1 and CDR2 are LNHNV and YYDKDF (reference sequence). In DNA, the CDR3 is TGTGCCACCAGCAGAGCGGGACAGGGCTACGAGCAGTACTTC. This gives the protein CATSRAGQGYEQYF.

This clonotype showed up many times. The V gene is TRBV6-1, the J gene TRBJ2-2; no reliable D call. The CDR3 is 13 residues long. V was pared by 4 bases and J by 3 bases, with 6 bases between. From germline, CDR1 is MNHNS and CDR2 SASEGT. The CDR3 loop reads CASSVDDTGELFF. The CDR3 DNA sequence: TGTGCCAGCAGTGTAGATGACACCGGGGAGCTGTTTTTT.

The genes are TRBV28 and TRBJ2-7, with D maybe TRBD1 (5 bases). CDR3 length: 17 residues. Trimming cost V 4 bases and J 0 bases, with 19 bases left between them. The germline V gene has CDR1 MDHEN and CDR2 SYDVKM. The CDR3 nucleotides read TGTGCCAGCAGTTACTCTTCAGGGTCCTTCCTCTCCTACGAGCAGTACTTC. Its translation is CASSYSSGSFLSYEQYF.

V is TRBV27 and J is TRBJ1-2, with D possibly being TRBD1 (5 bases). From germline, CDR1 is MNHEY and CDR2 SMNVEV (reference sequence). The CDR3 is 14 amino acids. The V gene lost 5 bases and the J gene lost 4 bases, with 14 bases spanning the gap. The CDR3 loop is CASSRGSRGYGYTF. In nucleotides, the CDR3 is TGTGCCAGCAGTCGGGGATCTAGGGGCTATGGCTACACCTTC.

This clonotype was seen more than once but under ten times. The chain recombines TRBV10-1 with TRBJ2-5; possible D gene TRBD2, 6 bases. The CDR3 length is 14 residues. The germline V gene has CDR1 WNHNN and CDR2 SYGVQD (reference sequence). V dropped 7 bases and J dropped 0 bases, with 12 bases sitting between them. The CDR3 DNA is TGCGCCAGCACCCGTCGGGGGTACCAAGAGACCCAGTACTTC. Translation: CASTRRGYQETQYF.

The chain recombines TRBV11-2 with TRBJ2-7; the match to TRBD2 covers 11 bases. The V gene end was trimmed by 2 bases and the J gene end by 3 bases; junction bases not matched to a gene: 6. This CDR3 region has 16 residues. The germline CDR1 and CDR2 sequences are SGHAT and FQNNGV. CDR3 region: CASSLNRGTSGYEQYF. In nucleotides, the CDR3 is TGTGCCAGCAGCTTAAATAGAGGGACTAGCGGCTACGAGCAGTACTTC.

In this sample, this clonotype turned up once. CDR3 sequence reads: CASSSRGYTRTEAFF. The CDR3 bases are TGTGCCAGCAGTTCCCGGGGCTACACACGCACTGAAGCTTTCTTT. This chain connects TRBV6-5 to TRBJ1-1, with D tentatively TRBD1 (5 bases). V was clipped by 4 bases and J by 4 bases, with 16 bases between them. The CDR3 has 15 amino acids. Germline V gene lookup returns CDR1 MNHEY and CDR2 SVGAGI.

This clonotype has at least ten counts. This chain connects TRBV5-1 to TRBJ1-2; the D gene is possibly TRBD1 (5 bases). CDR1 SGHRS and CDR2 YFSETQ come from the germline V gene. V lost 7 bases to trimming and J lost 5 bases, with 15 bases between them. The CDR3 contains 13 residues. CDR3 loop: CASGTSGGYGYTF. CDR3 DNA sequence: TGCGCCAGCGGGACCAGCGGGGGTTATGGCTACACCTTC.

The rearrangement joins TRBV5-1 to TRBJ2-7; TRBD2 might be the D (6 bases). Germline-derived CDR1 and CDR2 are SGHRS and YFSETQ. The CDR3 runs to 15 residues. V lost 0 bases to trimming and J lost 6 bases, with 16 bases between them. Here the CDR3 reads CASSLAGGIIVEQYF. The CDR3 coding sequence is TGCGCCAGCAGCTTGGCCGGGGGTATTATTGTCGAGCAGTACTTC.